This entry lists 8 T cell receptor beta chains sequenced from one sample in a study of cytomegalovirus exposure and HLA in healthy donors. The PCR made use of 60 Vbeta and 13 Jbeta primers. Produced via immunoSEQ multiplex PCR; TCRdb's table is partial and in-frame only. The sample shows 150,000 to 200,000 clones, 62% of them seen only once. The source material was PBMCs. The receptors were sampled from a man in his forties or fifties in good health and CMV-seronegative.

The V and J genes are TRBV9 and TRBJ2-7; 12 bases align to TRBD2. CDR1 is SGDLS and CDR2 is YYNGEE in the germline V gene. Trimming took 0 bases from V and 0 from J; bases not matched to a gene: 7. The CDR3 has 18 residues. The CDR3 loop is CASSVDPSGGGSSYEQYF. CDR3 sequence (DNA): TGTGCCAGCAGCGTAGATCCTAGCGGGGGGGGAAGCTCCTACGAGCAGTACTTC.

This chain links TRBV5-5 with TRBJ1-1; 10 nucleotides line up with TRBD1. The V gene's germline CDR1 is SGHKS and CDR2 YYEKEE (reference sequence). V lost 0 bases and J lost 2; bases outside the gene matches: 10. This CDR3 has 18 amino acids. The CDR3 DNA is TGTGCCAGCAGCTTGGAGGGTCGGACAGGGGGTCTCAACACTGAAGCTTTCTTT. Residues: CASSLEGRTGGLNTEAFF.

The genes are TRBV6-5 and TRBJ2-7; 7 positions agree with TRBD2. The CDR3 has 13 residues. Germline lookup yields CDR1 MNHEY and CDR2 SVGAGI. The J segment lost 4 bases and the V segment lost 6 bases, leaving 6 bases of the junction unmatched. The CDR3: CASRPSGTYEQYF. CDR3 coding DNA: TGTGCCAGCAGGCCTAGCGGTACATACGAGCAGTACTTC.

The chain employs TRBV11-2 and TRBJ2-7; D is uncertain. This CDR3 comprises 12 residues. Trimming stripped 5 bases from V and 1 base from J, with 6 bases between. Germline CDR1 and CDR2: SGHAT and FQNNGV. Written as DNA, the CDR3 is TGTGCCAGCAGCCCCCCATCCTACGAGCAGTACTTC. Its translation: CASSPPSYEQYF.

The rearrangement uses TRBV4-1 and TRBJ2-3, with D possibly matching TRBD1 (5 bases). V gave up 0 bases and J gave up 3 bases, with 10 bases separating them. Germline CDR1 is MGHRA and CDR2 is YSYEKL. This CDR3 comprises 15 residues. The CDR3 spells CASSQDAGFTDTQYF. Here the CDR3 DNA reads TGCGCCAGCAGCCAAGATGCAGGGTTTACAGATACGCAGTATTTT.

On this clone itself: The junction and the germline gene differ at one end; a read error may be behind it. This chain joins TRBV7-7 and TRBJ2-2, with a weak D call TRBD2 (5 bases). From germline, CDR1 is SSHAT and CDR2 FNYEAQ (reference sequence). CDR3 length equals 15 residues. CDR3 sequence (DNA): TGTGCTAGCAGCTCGCTCCGGGGGAACACCGGGGAGCTGTTTTTT. This encodes CASSSLRGNTGELFF.

The chain couples TRBV28 to TRBJ2-7; 8 bases are shared with TRBD1. The trim removed 4 bases at V and 4 bases at J, leaving 9 bases unmatched. CDR1 is MDHEN, CDR2 SYDVKM, per germline. CDR3 length: 15 amino acids. CDR3 loop: CASSSPRQGKYEQYF. CDR3 sequence (DNA): TGTGCCAGCAGTTCCCCTCGACAGGGGAAATACGAGCAGTACTTC.

V usage is TRBV10-2 and J usage is TRBJ2-7; 15 nucleotides align to TRBD2. Losses at the gene ends were 4 bases for V and 4 bases for J; bases not matched to a gene: 8. The CDR3 totals 17 residues. Germline CDR1 WSHSY, CDR2 SAAADI. The CDR3, as DNA: TGCGCCAGCAGTGGCCGGGGACTAGCGGGGGGCCGGTACGAGCAGTACTTC. It encodes CASSGRGLAGGRYEQYF.